A selection of T cell receptor beta chains follows, all from one sample in a study of response to subunit inactivated influenza vaccine. A single record per CDR3 protein comes from TCRdb applying MiXCR to the RT-PCR reads. The table lists approximately 500,000 distinct CDR3 sequences, approximately 24% of them singletons, with roughly 2.8% in the top ten. This sample also belongs to another study, concerning T cells expressing NK-cell markers.

The sample was CD4+ T cells sorted from PBMCs, taken roughly 12 days after vaccination. Receptors were obtained from a man aged 45-65 years who received an inactivated influenza vaccine. The CDR3 runs from the conserved cysteine through the conserved F or W. A D gene is named only where the DNA matches it firmly. Part of the rows lack a size; the others show once, few, many or a class for expanded clones.

TRBD2	NA	TRBV5-1	TRBJ2-5	TGCGCCAGCCGAAAAGGGACTAGCGGAACTCAAGAGACCCAGTACTTC	CASRKGTSGTQETQYF
NA	many	TRBV2	TRBJ1-1	TGTGCCAGCAGTGAAGCGCGCACAGCGAACACTGAAGCTTTCTTT	CASSEARTANTEAFF
TRBD1	NA	TRBV20-1	TRBJ2-7	TGCAGTGGGGGGACAGACCCCTACGAGCAGTACTTC	CSGGTDPYEQYF
TRBD2	NA	TRBV7-2	TRBJ2-3	TGTGCCAGCAGCTTAGTTGGGACTACCGGCACAGATACGCAGTATTTT	CASSLVGTTGTDTQYF
TRBD1	NA	TRBV20-1	TRBJ2-3	TGCAGTGCTAGAGAGGGACAGGCCTTGGGAGATACGCAGTATTTT	CSAREGQALGDTQYF
TRBD1	NA	TRBV4-1	TRBJ1-3	TGCGCCAGCAGCCAAGAGCCCCAGGGGGCAAGTGGAAACACCATATATTTT	CASSQEPQGASGNTIYF
NA	NA	TRBV6-1	TRBJ1-2	TGTGCCAGCAGTGAACCCGTTGGACGGGCGGGGGGCTATGGCTACACCTTC	CASSEPVGRAGGYGYTF
TRBD1	few	TRBV4-2	TRBJ1-6	TGTGCCAGCAGCCCGCGACAGGGGAAAGATTCACCCCTCCACTTT	CASSPRQGKDSPLHF
TRBD2	NA	TRBV25-1	TRBJ2-1	TGTGCCAGCAGGAGGGGACTAGCAACCTACGATGAGCAGTTCTTC	CASRRGLATYDEQFF
NA	NA	TRBV5-5	TRBJ1-3	TGTGCCAGCAGCAGACCGGGCCGCGGAAACACCATATATTTT	CASSRPGRGNTIYF
NA	NA	TRBV6-5	TRBJ1-4	TGTGCCAGCAGTTACGGGCAGGGGTATGAAAAACTGTTTTTT	CASSYGQGYEKLFF
NA	NA	TRBV4-1	TRBJ1-1	TGCGCCAGCAGGCACACAGGGAACACTGAAGCTTTCTTT	CASRHTGNTEAFF
NA	NA	TRBV28	TRBJ1-2	TGTGCCAGCTCCCCCCAATTCAGTGGCTACACCTTC	CASSPQFSGYTF
NA	NA	TRBV4-3	TRBJ1-6	TGCGCCAGCAGCCAAGGTGATAATTCACCCCTCCACTTT	CASSQGDNSPLHF
NA	NA	TRBV19	TRBJ1-1	TGTGCCAGTAGGGCAGGGTATGAAGCTTTCTTT	CASRAGYEAFF
NA	NA	TRBV11-2	TRBJ2-7	TGTGCCAGCAGCTCGACCCCAACCGGCCTCTACGAGCAGTACTTC	CASSSTPTGLYEQYF
TRBD1	NA	TRBV18	TRBJ2-3	TGTGCCAGCTCACCGGGGACAGGGCAAATAACGCAGTATTTT	CASSPGTGQITQYF
NA	few	TRBV29-1	TRBJ1-1	TGCAGCGTTCCCCCCCTGGCAGTGAACACTGAAGCTTTCTTT	CSVPPLAVNTEAFF
NA	many	TRBV6-2/TRBV6-3	TRBJ2-5	TGTGCCAGCAGTTACGCCGGGACACTCCAAGAGACCCAGTACTTC	CASSYAGTLQETQYF
TRBD1	few	TRBV20-1	TRBJ1-5	TGCAGTGCTAGGAATTCAGGGGGCTCTAGCAATCAGCCCCAGCATTTT	CSARNSGGSSNQPQHF
NA	NA	TRBV7-8	TRBJ2-1	TGTGCCAGCAGCTCTCTGGACTCGTACTCCTACAATGAGCAGTTCTTC	CASSSLDSYSYNEQFF
NA	many	TRBV28	TRBJ2-1	TGTGCCAGCAGTTTATCCTACCTCTCCCCCCCCAATGAGCAGTTCTTC	CASSLSYLSPPNEQFF
TRBD2	NA	TRBV28	TRBJ2-7	TGTGCTTCGGGGGGACTAGCGGGGTCGCAGTACTTC	CASGGLAGSQYF
NA	few	TRBV6-2/TRBV6-3	TRBJ1-1	TGTGCCAGCACCCGAAGTGGAGGGGGATCGGAAGCTTTCTTT	CASTRSGGGSEAFF
NA	few	TRBV7-2	TRBJ2-1	TGTGCCAGCAGCTTAGAGGCGGTCAATGAGCAGTTCTTC	CASSLEAVNEQFF
TRBD1	few	TRBV5-1	TRBJ2-7	TGCGCCAGCAGCTGGGCCCCGACAGGGACCTACGAGCAGTACTTC	CASSWAPTGTYEQYF
TRBD2	NA	TRBV20-1	TRBJ2-1	TGCAGTGCTGAAGGGGCTAGCGGGAGTCTGGGGGATGAGCAGTTCTTC	CSAEGASGSLGDEQFF
NA	once	TRBV30	TRBJ1-5	TGTGCCTGGACTTCGACTCGTAGCAATCAGCCCCAGCATTTT	CAWTSTRSNQPQHF
TRBD1	many	TRBV2	TRBJ1-1	TGTGCCAGCAGGTCTCTGGGACAGGGCAAGTCTGAAGCTTTCTTT	CASRSLGQGKSEAFF
NA	NA	TRBV27	TRBJ1-1	TGTGCCAGCAGTATAGGGACTGAGACTGCTGAAGCTTTCTTT	CASSIGTETAEAFF
NA	few	TRBV21-1	TRBJ2-1	TGTGCCAGCAGCAAAGAGTCCCGCAATGAGCAGTTCTTC	CASSKESRNEQFF